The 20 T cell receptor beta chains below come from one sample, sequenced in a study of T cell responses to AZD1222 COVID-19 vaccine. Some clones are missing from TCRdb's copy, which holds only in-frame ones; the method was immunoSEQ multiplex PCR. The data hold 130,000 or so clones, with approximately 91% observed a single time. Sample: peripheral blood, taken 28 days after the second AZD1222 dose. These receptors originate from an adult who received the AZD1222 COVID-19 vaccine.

This chain's CDR3 is CASSEGGDTEAFF. The CDR3 DNA sequence: TGTGCCAGCAGTGAAGGTGGAGACACTGAAGCTTTCTTT. V gene TRBV6-1 combines with J gene TRBJ1-1; D unclear. V was shortened by 1 base and J by 3 bases, with 6 bases between the two germline ends. This CDR3 spans 13 amino acids. The germline CDR1 and CDR2 sequences are MNHNS and SASEGT.

CDR3 protein: CASSQERTGRIKTQYF. The CDR3 DNA reads as TGTGCCAGCAGCCAAGAGCGGACAGGCCGAATAAAGACCCAGTACTTC. V is TRBV3-1 (or the pseudogene TRBV3-2) and J is TRBJ2-5; TRBD1 matches at 7 bases. The length of the CDR3 is 16 residues. Per the germline V gene, CDR1 is LGHDT and CDR2 is YNNKEL (reference sequence). The ends lost 0 bases at V and 6 bases at J; junction bases unmatched: 10.

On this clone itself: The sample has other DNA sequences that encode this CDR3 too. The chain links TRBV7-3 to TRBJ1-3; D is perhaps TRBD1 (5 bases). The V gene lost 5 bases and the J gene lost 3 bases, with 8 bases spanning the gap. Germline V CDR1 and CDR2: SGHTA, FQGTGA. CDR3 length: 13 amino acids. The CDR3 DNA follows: TGTGCCAGCAGCCCCGGGGGTGGAAACACCATATATTTT. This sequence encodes CASSPGGGNTIYF.

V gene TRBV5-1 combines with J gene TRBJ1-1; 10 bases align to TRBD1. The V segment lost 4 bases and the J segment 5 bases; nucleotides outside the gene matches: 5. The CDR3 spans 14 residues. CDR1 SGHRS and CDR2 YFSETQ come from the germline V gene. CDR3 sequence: CASSTGQGRTEAFF. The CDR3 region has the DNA TGCGCCAGCAGCACGGGACAGGGGAGGACTGAAGCTTTCTTT.

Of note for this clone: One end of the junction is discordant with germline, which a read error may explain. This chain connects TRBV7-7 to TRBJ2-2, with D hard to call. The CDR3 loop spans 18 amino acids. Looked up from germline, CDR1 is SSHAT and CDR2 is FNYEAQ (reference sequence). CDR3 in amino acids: CASSSRPQIGPNTGELFF. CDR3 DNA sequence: TGTGCTAGCAGCTCTCGTCCTCAGATCGGACCAAACACCGGGGAGCTGTTTTTT.

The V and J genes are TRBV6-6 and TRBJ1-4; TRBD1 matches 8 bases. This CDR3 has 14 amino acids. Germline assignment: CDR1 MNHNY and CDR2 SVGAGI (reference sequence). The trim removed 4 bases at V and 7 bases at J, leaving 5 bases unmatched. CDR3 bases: TGTGCCAGCAGTTCCTGGACAGGGTCTGAAAAACTGTTTTTT. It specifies CASSSWTGSEKLFF.

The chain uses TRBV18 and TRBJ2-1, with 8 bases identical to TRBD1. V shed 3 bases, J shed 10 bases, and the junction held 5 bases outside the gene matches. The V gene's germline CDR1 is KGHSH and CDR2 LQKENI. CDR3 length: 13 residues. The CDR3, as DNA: TGTGCCAGCTCACCCGGGACAGGCGGCGAGCAGTTCTTC. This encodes CASSPGTGGEQFF. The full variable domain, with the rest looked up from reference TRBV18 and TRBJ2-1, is NAGVMQNPRHLVRRRGQEARLRCSPMKGHSHVYWYRQLPEEGLKFMVYLQKENIIDESGMPKERFSAEFPKEGPSILRIQQVVRGDSAAYFCASSPGTGGEQFFGPGTRLTVL.

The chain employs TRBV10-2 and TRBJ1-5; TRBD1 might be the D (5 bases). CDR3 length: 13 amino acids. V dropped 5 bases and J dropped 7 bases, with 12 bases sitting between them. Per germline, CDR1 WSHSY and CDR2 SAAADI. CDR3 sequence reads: CASSPTENQPQHF. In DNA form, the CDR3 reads TGCGCCAGCAGTCCGACAGAAAACCAGCCCCAGCATTTT.

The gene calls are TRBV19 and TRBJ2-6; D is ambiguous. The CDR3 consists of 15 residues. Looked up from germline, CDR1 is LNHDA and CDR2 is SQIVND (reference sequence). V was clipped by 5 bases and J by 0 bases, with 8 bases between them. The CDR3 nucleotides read TGTGCCAGTAGTTGGCGCAACTCTGGGGCCAACGTCCTGACTTTC. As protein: CASSWRNSGANVLTF.

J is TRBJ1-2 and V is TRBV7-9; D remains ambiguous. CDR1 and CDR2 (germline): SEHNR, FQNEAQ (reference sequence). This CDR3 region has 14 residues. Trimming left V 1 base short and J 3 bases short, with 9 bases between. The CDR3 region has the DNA TGTGCCAGCAGCTTAGGGGGTGGGGACTATGGCTACACCTTC. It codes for CASSLGGGDYGYTF.

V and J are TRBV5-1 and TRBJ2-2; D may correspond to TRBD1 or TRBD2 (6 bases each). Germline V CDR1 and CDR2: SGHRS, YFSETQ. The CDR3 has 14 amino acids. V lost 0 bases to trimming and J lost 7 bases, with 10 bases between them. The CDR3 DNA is TGCGCCAGCAGCTTGGGCCGGGGGCTCGGGGAGCTGTTTTTT. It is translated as CASSLGRGLGELFF.

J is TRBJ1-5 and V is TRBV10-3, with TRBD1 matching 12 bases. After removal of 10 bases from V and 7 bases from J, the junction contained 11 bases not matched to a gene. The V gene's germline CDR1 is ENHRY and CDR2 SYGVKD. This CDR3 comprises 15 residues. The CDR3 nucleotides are TGTGCCACCGCTACCGGGACAGGGGGCGAACAGCCCCAGCATTTT. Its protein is CATATGTGGEQPQHF.

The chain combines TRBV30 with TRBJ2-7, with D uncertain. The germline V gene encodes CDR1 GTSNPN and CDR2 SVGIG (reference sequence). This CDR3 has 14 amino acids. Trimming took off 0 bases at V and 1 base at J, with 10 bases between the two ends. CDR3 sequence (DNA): TGTGCCTGGAGTGTCCAAGGGATTTCCTACGAGCAGTACTTC. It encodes CAWSVQGISYEQYF.

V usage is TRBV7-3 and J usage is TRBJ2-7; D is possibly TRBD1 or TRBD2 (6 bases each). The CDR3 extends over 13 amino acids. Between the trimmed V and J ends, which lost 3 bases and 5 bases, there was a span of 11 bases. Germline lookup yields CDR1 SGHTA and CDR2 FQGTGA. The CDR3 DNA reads TGTGCCAGCAGCTTCTCCCGGGGGCACGAGCAGTACTTC. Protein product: CASSFSRGHEQYF.

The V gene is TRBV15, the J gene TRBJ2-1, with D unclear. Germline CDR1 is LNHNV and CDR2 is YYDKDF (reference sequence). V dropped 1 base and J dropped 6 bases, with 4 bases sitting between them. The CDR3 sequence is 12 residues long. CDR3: CATSRGPNEQFF. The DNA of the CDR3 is TGTGCCACCAGCAGAGGACCCAATGAGCAGTTCTTC.

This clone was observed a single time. CDR3 sequence (DNA): TGTGCCAGCACCAAAAGAAGGTCAGATCAAGAGACCCAGTACTTC. This codes for CASTKRRSDQETQYF. The V gene is TRBV21-1, the J gene TRBJ2-5. TRBV21-1 is described as a pseudogene. The CDR3 is 15 amino acids.

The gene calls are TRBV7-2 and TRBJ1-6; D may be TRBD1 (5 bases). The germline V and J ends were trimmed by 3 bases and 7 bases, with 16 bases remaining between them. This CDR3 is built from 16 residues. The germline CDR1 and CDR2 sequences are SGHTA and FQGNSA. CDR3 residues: CASSLSAGQPNSPLHF. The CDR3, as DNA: TGTGCCAGCAGCTTGTCGGCCGGACAACCAAATTCACCCCTCCACTTT. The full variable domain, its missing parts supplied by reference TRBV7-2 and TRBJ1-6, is GAGVSQSPSNKVTEKGKDVELRCDPISGHTALYWYRQSLGQGLEFLIYFQGNSAPDKSGLPSDRFSAERTGGSVSTLTIQRTQQEDSAVYLCASSLSAGQPNSPLHFGNGTRLTVT.

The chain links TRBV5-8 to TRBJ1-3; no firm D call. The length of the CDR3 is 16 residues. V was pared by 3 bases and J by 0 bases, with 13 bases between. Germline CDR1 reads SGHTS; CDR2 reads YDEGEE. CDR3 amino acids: CASSSVGRLSGNTIYF. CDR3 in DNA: TGTGCCAGCAGCTCAGTCGGTAGGCTCTCTGGAAACACCATATATTTT.

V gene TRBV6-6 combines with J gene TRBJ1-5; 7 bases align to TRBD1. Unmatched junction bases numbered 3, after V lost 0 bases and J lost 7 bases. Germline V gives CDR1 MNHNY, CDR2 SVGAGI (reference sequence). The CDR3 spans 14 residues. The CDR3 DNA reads TGTGCCAGCAGTTACTCGACAGGGAACCAGCCCCAGCATTTT. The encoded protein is CASSYSTGNQPQHF.

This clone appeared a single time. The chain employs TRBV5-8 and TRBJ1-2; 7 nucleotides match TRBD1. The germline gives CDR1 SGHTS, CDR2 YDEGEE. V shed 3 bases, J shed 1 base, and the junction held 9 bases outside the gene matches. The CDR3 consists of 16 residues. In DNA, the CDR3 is TGTGCCAGCAGCTCCGGGACAGAGACTATTAACTATGGCTACACCTTC. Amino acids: CASSSGTETINYGYTF.